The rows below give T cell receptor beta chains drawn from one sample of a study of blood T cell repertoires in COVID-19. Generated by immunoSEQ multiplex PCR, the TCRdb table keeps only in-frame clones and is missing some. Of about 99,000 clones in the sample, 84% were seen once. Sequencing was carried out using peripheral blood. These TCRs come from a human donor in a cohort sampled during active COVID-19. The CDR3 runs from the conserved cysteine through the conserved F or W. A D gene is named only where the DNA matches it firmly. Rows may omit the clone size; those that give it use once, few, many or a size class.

TGCAGCGGACGAGGACAGGGGGCGGCCGGGGAGCTGTTTTTT,CSGRGQGAAGELFF,TRBD1,-,TRBJ2-2,TRBV29-1
TGTGCCAGCCTGACTAGCGGGGTCCCAGAGACCCAGTACTTC,CASLTSGVPETQYF,TRBD2,-,TRBJ2-5,TRBV2
TGCGCCAGCAGCTTGCAGGGGGCGAGTACAACCGGGGAGCTGTTTTTT,CASSLQGASTTGELFF,TRBD1,few,TRBJ2-2,TRBV5-1
TGTGCCAGCAGCCAGACGGGGGTTGGCTACACCTTC,CASSQTGVGYTF,-,-,TRBJ1-2,TRBV3-1/TRBV3-2
TGCGCCAGCAGTGGAGGCCTAGCGGGACCCAGCACAGATACGCAGTATTTT,CASSGGLAGPSTDTQYF,TRBD2,-,TRBJ2-3,TRBV10-1
TGTGCCAGCAGTTTTCCCCAGGGGGCTAACTATGGCTACACCTTC,CASSFPQGANYGYTF,TRBD1,-,TRBJ1-2,TRBV28
TGCGCCAGCAGCTTGGACAGGAGCGAGACCCAGTACTTC,CASSLDRSETQYF,-,-,TRBJ2-5,TRBV5-1
TGTGCCAGCAGTTTAGGGGGCCTTCAGCCCCAGCATTTT,CASSLGGLQPQHF,-,-,TRBJ1-5,TRBV12-3/TRBV12-4
TGTGCCAGCAGCTACGGGACTAGCGGGGGCCGGGACGAGCAGTACTTC,CASSYGTSGGRDEQYF,TRBD2,-,TRBJ2-7,TRBV7-8
TGCGCCAGCAGCTTGGGGGACAGCTCTGAAGCTTTCTTT,CASSLGDSSEAFF,TRBD1,-,TRBJ1-1,TRBV5-1